A single sample gave rise to the 18 T cell receptor beta chains below, sequenced in a study of cytomegalovirus exposure and HLA in healthy donors. The study ran its PCR with 60 Vbeta and 13 Jbeta primers. Repertoires were generated with immunoSEQ multiplex PCR, while TCRdb's copy carries only in-frame clones and drops some. Here the sample spans fewer than 200,000 clones, 80% being singletons. The sequencing sample was made of PBMCs. These receptors all stem from a man aged 25 to 45 in good health and CMV-seronegative.

V and J are TRBV5-8 and TRBJ2-2; 7 nucleotides align to TRBD1. The CDR3 runs 15 residues. Unmatched junction bases numbered 12, after V lost 7 bases and J lost 6 bases. Germline CDR1 and CDR2: SGHTS and YDEGEE. The CDR3 sequence is CASPKGALGAGELFF. The CDR3, as DNA: TGTGCCAGCCCCAAGGGGGCTTTAGGGGCCGGGGAGCTGTTTTTT.

The CDR3 bases are TGTGCCAGTAGTATAGATCTGACTAGGGCCACAGATACGCAGTATTTT. It encodes CASSIDLTRATDTQYF. The rearrangement links TRBV19 to TRBJ2-3; TRBD2 is a possible D gene (6 bases). Germline values: CDR1 LNHDA, CDR2 SQIVND (reference sequence). Trimming took 0 bases from V and 2 from J, leaving 12 bases between them. The CDR3 totals 16 residues.

The rearrangement links TRBV28 to TRBJ1-4; D gene uncertain. The germline V gene encodes CDR1 MDHEN and CDR2 SYDVKM. The CDR3 spans 14 residues. Between the trimmed V and J ends, which lost 2 bases and 14 bases, there was a span of 18 bases. The chain's CDR3 is CASSLIAEGSWLFF. For the CDR3, the DNA is TGTGCCAGCAGTTTAATTGCGGAGGGTAGTTGGCTGTTTTTT.

This chain uses TRBV30 with TRBJ1-3; D is perhaps TRBD1 (5 bases). The germline V gene encodes CDR1 GTSNPN and CDR2 SVGIG (reference sequence). Trimming shortened V by 2 bases and J by 0 bases, and 11 bases separated the two germline ends. The CDR3 has 15 residues. In DNA form, the CDR3 reads TGTGCCTGGAGTCGCACAGGACGCTCTGGAAACACCATATATTTT. Translating it yields CAWSRTGRSGNTIYF.

This clone was seen only a few times. J is TRBJ2-5 and V is TRBV28; the match to TRBD1 covers 8 bases. This CDR3 comprises 15 residues. CDR1 and CDR2 from the germline V gene are MDHEN and SYDVKM. The trim removed 5 bases at V and 4 bases at J, leaving 9 bases unmatched. CDR3 region: CASSATGQGIETQYF. Written as DNA, the CDR3 is TGTGCCAGCAGTGCAACAGGACAGGGAATAGAGACCCAGTACTTC.

This clone was detected a few times. This chain links TRBV7-2 with TRBJ1-5, with 7 bases identical to TRBD1. This CDR3 spans 15 amino acids. Per germline, CDR1 SGHTA and CDR2 FQGNSA. V shed 6 bases and J 1 base; nucleotides not matched to a gene: 6. The CDR3 is CASSYQGVSNQPQHF. For the CDR3, the DNA is TGTGCCAGCAGTTACCAGGGGGTGAGCAATCAGCCCCAGCATTTT.

The chain uses TRBV7-5 and TRBJ1-5. TRBV7-5 is an annotated pseudogene. This CDR3 region has 13 residues. This CDR3 reads CVRPPGRRMAQHF. In DNA, the CDR3 is TGTGTCAGACCCCCCGGCAGGAGGATGGCTCAGCATTTT.

V is TRBV7-9 and J is TRBJ1-4; no reliable D call. In germline, CDR1 is SEHNR, CDR2 FQNEAQ (reference sequence). V was cut by 1 base and J by 3 bases, with 6 bases left in between. The CDR3 extends over 14 amino acids. The CDR3 spells CASSLDEANEKLFF. The DNA for the CDR3 is TGTGCCAGCAGCTTAGATGAGGCTAATGAAAAACTGTTTTTT.

This chain joins TRBV30 and TRBJ2-7; 11 nucleotides line up with TRBD1. From germline, CDR1 is GTSNPN and CDR2 SVGIG (reference sequence). The CDR3 loop spans 13 amino acids. The J segment lost 5 bases and the V segment lost 7 bases, leaving 7 bases of the junction unmatched. DNA of the CDR3: TGTGCCTCTCCGGGACAGGGGGTTCACGAGCAGTACTTC. Amino acids: CASPGQGVHEQYF.

This sequence joins TRBV13 and TRBJ2-7, with a possible D match to TRBD1 (5 bases). Germline CDR1 and CDR2: PRHDT and FYEKMQ (reference sequence). V lost 4 bases, J lost 5 bases, and 15 bases lay in between. This CDR3 is 14 amino acids long. CDR3 protein: CASSSFLGRDEQYF. The CDR3 coding sequence is TGTGCCAGCAGCTCCTTTCTGGGGCGCGACGAGCAGTACTTC.

This chain joins TRBV10-3 and TRBJ1-2, with 7 positions matching TRBD1. The CDR3 runs to 13 residues. CDR1 and CDR2 (germline): ENHRY, SYGVKD. V lost 10 bases and J lost 6; bases outside the gene matches: 11. CDR3 region: CAKQDRPQDGYTF. The CDR3 DNA is TGTGCCAAGCAGGACAGGCCACAGGATGGCTACACCTTC.

In this sample, this clone turned up a few times. This chain connects TRBV2 to TRBJ2-1, with 10 bases fitting TRBD2. This CDR3 has 17 amino acids. The V gene's germline CDR1 is SNHLY and CDR2 FYNNEI. After removal of 8 bases from V and 2 bases from J, the junction contained 12 bases not matched to a gene. CDR3 in amino acids: CASFKARGTSAYNEQFF. The CDR3 coding sequence is TGTGCCAGCTTTAAGGCTCGAGGGACTAGCGCCTACAATGAGCAGTTCTTC.

V is TRBV19 and J is TRBJ2-6, with TRBD1 matching 10 bases. The germline V gene encodes CDR1 LNHDA and CDR2 SQIVND (reference sequence). The CDR3 length is 19 residues. With V trimmed by 3 bases and J by 4 bases, 12 bases remained unmatched. The CDR3 DNA reads TGTGCCAGTAGTATTCAGACAGGGGGCCAGGGCTGGGGGGCCAACGTCCTGACTTTC. Protein product: CASSIQTGGQGWGANVLTF.

V usage is TRBV4-1 and J usage is TRBJ2-2; the D gene is possibly TRBD2 (7 bases). Germline V gene data show CDR1 as MGHRA and CDR2 as YSYEKL. Trimming took off 3 bases at V and 6 bases at J, with 17 bases between the two ends. CDR3 length equals 16 residues. DNA for the CDR3: TGCGCCAGCAGCCATGGGGGGGGGCAACGGGCCGGGGAGCTGTTTTTT. Its translation is CASSHGGGQRAGELFF.

As concerns this clone: This likely reflects a read error, since a far larger clone is one base away. In DNA, the CDR3 is TGTGCCAGCAGCCTTGGGACGGCGTGGAAGCGGGAGCCCCAGCATTTT. It is translated as CASSLGTAWKREPQHF. The chain employs TRBV7-9 and TRBJ1-5, with a weak D call TRBD1 (5 bases). The CDR3 is 16 residues long. Between the trimmed V and J ends, which lost 5 bases and 8 bases, there was a span of 22 bases. The germline gives CDR1 SEHNR, CDR2 FQNEAQ (reference sequence).

V and J are TRBV23-1 and TRBJ1-6; unclear D gene. TRBV23-1 belongs to the ORF category, with a function that is uncertain. The V end lost 8 bases, the J end lost 9 bases, and 14 bases lay between the germline ends. The CDR3 covers 13 residues. CDR3 bases: TGCGCCAGCGATGGGGTGAGGGCTTCACCCCTCCACTTT. This gives the protein CASDGVRASPLHF.

The chain is built from TRBV9 and TRBJ2-3; TRBD2 agrees at 9 bases. The length of the CDR3 is 16 residues. Germline lookup yields CDR1 SGDLS and CDR2 YYNGEE. V dropped 4 bases and J dropped 4; count of bases not matched to a gene: 10. The CDR3, as DNA: TGTGCCAGCAGCCTGCGAGGCGGGGGGGCCCCAGATACGCAGTATTTT. This codes for CASSLRGGGAPDTQYF.

The V gene is TRBV2, the J gene TRBJ1-2, with 8 bases fitting TRBD1. The germline V gene has CDR1 SNHLY and CDR2 FYNNEI. The V and J ends lost 7 bases and 3 bases, in that order; junction bases with no gene match: 13. The CDR3 contains 16 residues. Here the CDR3 DNA reads TGTGCCAGCATCCCCATAGGACAGGGTTCCTACTATGGCTACACCTTC. This encodes CASIPIGQGSYYGYTF. The whole variable domain, filled in from reference TRBV2 and TRBJ1-2, reads EPEVTQTPSHQVTQMGQEVILRCVPISNHLYFYWYRQILGQKVEFLVSFYNNEISEKSEIFDDQFSVERPDGSNFTLKIRSTKLEDSAMYFCASIPIGQGSYYGYTFGSGTRLTVV.